Each of the 21 T cell receptor beta chains below was sequenced from the same sample in a study of CD8 T cells in ankylosing spondylitis. Study outcomes and limitations: Ankylosing spondylitis blood seemed to carry a telltale TCR beta motif made of under ten highly homologous variants.

Their antigens are not known. TCRdb reprocessed the 5' RACE reads via MiXCR and lists one record per CDR3 protein. In the table there are roughly 490,000 distinct CDR3 sequences, 5.3% of which are singletons. The sample taken for sequencing was blood, either unsorted or a sorted T cell fraction (not recorded which). The receptors derive from a male donor with ankylosing spondylitis.

This clonotype was seen ten or more times. This chain uses TRBV7-9 with TRBJ1-5; weak D call: TRBD1 (6 bases). CDR3 length: 15 residues. Germline assignment: CDR1 SEHNR and CDR2 FQNEAQ (reference sequence). V lost 5 bases and J 4 bases, leaving 15 bases between the germline ends. Here the CDR3 DNA reads TGTGCCAGCAGCACACTAGGGACAAGGAATCAGCCCCAGCATTTT. Translated, it gives CASSTLGTRNQPQHF.

This clonotype was recorded many times. The chain is built from TRBV5-1 and TRBJ1-5, with D perhaps TRBD1 (5 bases). With 1 base removed from V and 2 bases from J, the gap between germline ends came to 13 bases. CDR3 length: 16 amino acids. CDR1 and CDR2 from the germline V gene are SGHRS and YFSETQ. This CDR3 reads CASSLPQGWGNQPQHF. CDR3 sequence (DNA): TGCGCCAGCAGCTTGCCTCAGGGTTGGGGCAATCAGCCCCAGCATTTT.

This clonotype was seen only once. This likely comes from a read error, as the CDR3 has no conserved phenylalanine or tryptophan at its end. The V gene is TRBV6-2 or TRBV6-3, the J gene TRBJ2-7; D unresolved. Germline values: CDR1 MNHEY, CDR2 SVGEGT. The CDR3 extends over 13 amino acids. Trimming removed 7 bases from V and 0 bases from J, with 10 bases in between. CDR3 coding DNA: TGTGCCAGCATGCAGCTTAGCTCCTACGAGCAGTACATC. Amino acids: CASMQLSSYEQYI.

At least ten counts were recorded for this clonotype. This chain joins TRBV11-2 and TRBJ2-1; D may correspond to TRBD1 or TRBD2 (5 bases each). V was shortened by 4 bases and J by 3 bases, with 10 bases between the two germline ends. Germline loops: CDR1 SGHAT, CDR2 FQNNGV. The CDR3 extends over 14 amino acids. CDR3 sequence (DNA): TGTGCCAGCAGCTGGGGACGGGGCTACAATGAGCAGTTCTTC. Translation: CASSWGRGYNEQFF.

There are many counts of this clonotype. The CDR3 is CASSPRTGRPREQFF. CDR3 DNA: TGCGCCAGCAGCCCTCGAACGGGCAGGCCCCGTGAGCAGTTCTTC. The chain joins TRBV4-1 to TRBJ2-1; D is uncertain. The germline V gene encodes CDR1 MGHRA and CDR2 YSYEKL. The CDR3 is 15 residues long. V lost 4 bases, J lost 9 bases, and 19 bases lay in between.

The sample holds many counts of this clonotype. This chain joins TRBV29-1 and TRBJ1-3; D remains ambiguous. Trimming shortened V by 4 bases and J by 0 bases, and 10 bases separated the two germline ends. Germline CDR1 is SQVTM and CDR2 is ANQGSEA. The length of the CDR3 is 14 residues. CDR3 in DNA: TGCAGCGTTGCCTCTCCCCGCTCTGGAAACACCATATATTTT. It encodes CSVASPRSGNTIYF.

As DNA, the CDR3 is TGCGCCAGCAGCCCGGTGGGCCAACACGAGCAGTACTTC. Encoded protein: CASSPVGQHEQYF. The chain joins TRBV5-1 to TRBJ2-7; D ambiguous. From germline, CDR1 is SGHRS and CDR2 YFSETQ. The length of the CDR3 is 13 residues. V dropped 4 bases and J dropped 5 bases, with 13 bases sitting between them. Combining the CDR3 with reference TRBV5-1 and TRBJ2-7 gives the whole variable domain KAGVTQTPRYLIKTRGQQVTLSCSPISGHRSVSWYQQTPGQGLQFLFEYFSETQRNKGNFPGRFSGRQFSNSRSEMNVSTLELGDSALYLCASSPVGQHEQYFGPGTRLTVT.

This sequence joins TRBV7-2 and TRBJ2-2, with D possibly being TRBD2 (6 bases). Trimming left V 5 bases short and J 2 bases short, with 18 bases between. The length of the CDR3 is 17 residues. Germline CDR1 reads SGHTA; CDR2 reads FQGNSA. DNA for the CDR3: TGTGCCAGCAGCCCCCCCGGAGGGAGTCATAACACCGGGGAGCTGTTTTTT. Protein sequence: CASSPPGGSHNTGELFF.

This clonotype was counted at least ten times. The J gene is TRBJ2-5, the V gene TRBV5-6; 9 nucleotides agree with TRBD2. Looked up from germline, CDR1 is SGHDT and CDR2 is YYEEEE. The CDR3 length is 17 residues. The V and J ends lost 1 base and 2 bases, in that order; junction bases with no gene match: 9. CDR3 bases: TGTGCCAGCAGCTTGCGGCTAGCGGGGATCACACAAGAGACCCAGTACTTC. It translates to CASSLRLAGITQETQYF.

The chain recombines TRBV5-4 with TRBJ2-1; TRBD1 is a possible D gene (5 bases). Trimming stripped 4 bases from V and 0 bases from J, with 11 bases between. The germline CDR1 and CDR2 sequences are SGHNT and YYREEE (reference sequence). The length of the CDR3 is 15 residues. The CDR3: CASSPDISSYNEQFF. DNA for the CDR3: TGTGCCAGCAGCCCGGACATAAGCTCCTACAATGAGCAGTTCTTC.

This clonotype has a count of ten or more. The chain recombines TRBV15 with TRBJ1-5, with 7 bases that match TRBD1. Losses at the gene ends were 2 bases for V and 2 bases for J; bases not matched to a gene: 3. The CDR3 extends over 15 amino acids. The germline gives CDR1 LNHNV, CDR2 YYDKDF (reference sequence). The CDR3 bases are TGTGCCACCAGCAGAAGACAGGGCGGCAATCAGCCCCAGCATTTT. This gives the protein CATSRRQGGNQPQHF. The whole variable domain, filled in from reference TRBV15 and TRBJ1-5, reads DAMVIQNPRYQVTQFGKPVTLSCSQTLNHNVMYWYQQKSSQAPKLLFHYYDKDFNNEADTPDNFQSRRPNTSFCFLDIRSPGLGDTAMYLCATSRRQGGNQPQHFGDGTRLSIL.

This clonotype occurred a few times. The chain employs TRBV2 and TRBJ2-7, with 9 positions matching TRBD2. CDR1 and CDR2 (germline): SNHLY, FYNNEI. Trimming at V came to 2 bases and at J to 3 bases, leaving 5 bases not matched to a gene. This CDR3 contains 15 residues. CDR3 in amino acids: CASSETLAGYYEQYF. DNA of the CDR3: TGTGCCAGCAGTGAAACCCTAGCGGGGTACTACGAGCAGTACTTC.

In this sample, this clonotype turned up many times. This chain uses TRBV12-3 or TRBV12-4 with TRBJ1-1, with unresolved D. Trimming removed 3 bases from V and 6 bases from J, with 17 bases in between. CDR3 size: 15 residues. The CDR3 DNA follows: TGTGCCAGCAGTTTGCCCCCGGGTGGTTTTCCTGAAGCTTTCTTT. Protein product: CASSLPPGGFPEAFF.

The chain combines TRBV2 with TRBJ2-7; D is perhaps TRBD1 (5 bases). From germline, CDR1 is SNHLY and CDR2 FYNNEI. The CDR3 totals 14 residues. The V and J ends lost 2 bases and 0 bases respectively, with 8 bases between them. This chain's CDR3 is CASSEQGISYEQYF. The CDR3, as DNA: TGTGCCAGCAGTGAACAGGGTATCTCCTACGAGCAGTACTTC. Filled out from reference TRBV2 and TRBJ2-7, the complete variable domain reads EPEVTQTPSHQVTQMGQEVILRCVPISNHLYFYWYRQILGQKVEFLVSFYNNEISEKSEIFDDQFSVERPDGSNFTLKIRSTKLEDSAMYFCASSEQGISYEQYFGPGTRLTVT.

This clonotype was observed many times. CDR3 nucleotides: TGTGCCACCAGCAGAGATCTCAGGGCAGGGGGAAATCAGCCCCAGCATTTT. Translation gives CATSRDLRAGGNQPQHF. The chain has TRBV15 and TRBJ1-5, with 7 bases lining up with TRBD1. Germline V gene sequence: CDR1 LNHNV, CDR2 YYDKDF (reference sequence). The CDR3 has 17 amino acids. V dropped 0 bases and J dropped 4; count of bases not matched to a gene: 9.

This clonotype occurred many times. The chain is built from TRBV12-3 or TRBV12-4 and TRBJ2-7; TRBD2 aligns across 9 bases. The CDR3 has 15 residues. The V gene end was trimmed by 7 bases and the J gene end by 6 bases; junction bases not matched to a gene: 13. The CDR3 bases are TGTGCCAGCACCCCCTCGGGACTAGCTTCGGGCGAGCAGTACTTC. Its protein is CASTPSGLASGEQYF.

J is TRBJ2-3 and V is TRBV18, with TRBD2 identical over 12 bases. The CDR3 runs 16 residues. V lost 3 bases to trimming and J lost 4 bases; unmatched junction nucleotides: 5. The germline gives CDR1 KGHSH, CDR2 LQKENI. The CDR3 DNA follows: TGTGCCAGCTCACCTTGGACTAGCGGGAACGCAGATACGCAGTATTTT. It yields the protein CASSPWTSGNADTQYF. Looking up the rest from reference TRBV18 and TRBJ2-3 gives the full variable domain: NAGVMQNPRHLVRRRGQEARLRCSPMKGHSHVYWYRQLPEEGLKFMVYLQKENIIDESGMPKERFSAEFPKEGPSILRIQQVVRGDSAAYFCASSPWTSGNADTQYFGPGTRLTVL.

This chain uses TRBV24-1 with TRBJ2-1; 12 nucleotides agree with TRBD2. The length of the CDR3 is 14 residues. Unmatched junction bases numbered 8, after V lost 9 bases and J lost 9 bases. Germline values: CDR1 KGHDR, CDR2 SFDVKD. The CDR3 region has the DNA TGTGCCACCGGTACTAGCGGGAGGCGGGGTGAGCAGTTCTTC. This codes for CATGTSGRRGEQFF.

Ten or more counts support this clonotype. V and J are TRBV7-6 and TRBJ2-1; perhaps D is TRBD1 or TRBD2 (6 bases each). Germline values: CDR1 SGHVS, CDR2 FNYEAQ. With 4 bases removed from V and 10 bases from J, the gap between germline ends came to 20 bases. The CDR3 consists of 15 residues. In nucleotides, the CDR3 is TGTGCCAGCAGCTGGGGGGCTAGTACGGGTGGGGAGCAGTTCTTC. As protein: CASSWGASTGGEQFF.

In this sample, this clonotype turned up many times. The chain has TRBV10-3 and TRBJ2-2; D gene ambiguous. V was trimmed by 6 bases and J by 0 bases, leaving 11 bases between them. Per germline, CDR1 ENHRY and CDR2 SYGVKD. This CDR3 contains 15 residues. The chain's CDR3 is CAISPMGSNTGELFF. The CDR3 DNA is TGTGCCATCAGCCCGATGGGGTCGAACACCGGGGAGCTGTTTTTT.

This clonotype appeared many times. The rearrangement joins TRBV6-1 to TRBJ1-5; no firm D call. Trimming removed 5 bases from V and 0 bases from J, with 5 bases in between. Germline V gene lookup returns CDR1 MNHNS and CDR2 SASEGT. The CDR3 has 13 residues. CDR3 bases: TGTGCCAGCAGTCGAAATAGCAATCAGCCCCAGCATTTT. Translation gives CASSRNSNQPQHF.